These 28 T cell receptor beta chains originate from one sample sequenced in a study of graft-versus-host responses after intestinal transplantation. Some clones are missing from TCRdb's copy, which holds only in-frame ones; the method was immunoSEQ multiplex PCR. The profile shows approximately 77,000 clones, 85% to 90% of them singletons. Antigen specificity for these receptors is unknown. The source was unstimulated CD4+ T cells sorted from spleen or lymph node cells, collected before intestinal transplant. The receptors here all came from a human donor who received an intestinal transplant.

The rearrangement uses TRBV2 and TRBJ2-7; tentatively, D is TRBD1 (5 bases). V was clipped by 7 bases and J by 2 bases, with 9 bases between them. CDR3 length equals 12 residues. The germline V gene encodes CDR1 SNHLY and CDR2 FYNNEI. The CDR3, as DNA: TGTGCCAGCAAAGGGGTTGCCTACGAGCAGTACTTC. It codes for CASKGVAYEQYF.

V gene TRBV30 combines with J gene TRBJ1-4, with a tentative D call TRBD1 (5 bases). This CDR3 comprises 12 residues. Germline V gives CDR1 GTSNPN, CDR2 SVGIG (reference sequence). Trimming pared 0 bases from V and 13 bases from J, leaving 12 bases between. CDR3 nucleotide sequence: TGTGCCTGGAGTGTATTGTCCGGGGGACTGTTTTTT. This gives the protein CAWSVLSGGLFF.

The chain carries TRBV5-6 and TRBJ1-2; D gene uncertain. This CDR3 is 15 amino acids long. V gave up 4 bases and J gave up 2 bases, with 15 bases separating them. From germline, CDR1 is SGHDT and CDR2 YYEEEE. CDR3 nucleotide sequence: TGTGCCAGCAGCCGGGGAATAGTCGAGAACTATGGCTACACCTTC. Its translation is CASSRGIVENYGYTF. Drawing the rest from reference TRBV5-6 and TRBJ1-2, the complete variable domain is DAGVTQSPTHLIKTRGQQVTLRCSPKSGHDTVSWYQQALGQGPQFIFQYYEEEERQRGNFPDRFSGHQFPNYSSELNVNALLLGDSALYLCASSRGIVENYGYTFGSGTRLTVV.

The chain has TRBV7-2 and TRBJ1-2; D is possibly TRBD1 (6 bases). V was pared by 5 bases and J by 5 bases, with 21 bases between. This CDR3 contains 16 residues. Germline values: CDR1 SGHTA, CDR2 FQGNSA. CDR3 in amino acids: CASSPNLGGGVYGYTF. In DNA form, the CDR3 reads TGTGCCAGCAGCCCCAATTTAGGGGGTGGGGTGTATGGCTACACCTTC.

The chain uses TRBV7-8 and TRBJ2-3, with D possibly being TRBD2 (7 bases). The germline V gene has CDR1 SGHVS and CDR2 FQNEAQ. This CDR3 is built from 16 residues. The V end lost 5 bases, the J end lost 6 bases, and 21 bases lay between the germline ends. The CDR3 loop is CASSPGGAGMRDTQYF. CDR3 bases: TGTGCCAGCAGCCCTGGGGGGGCGGGGATGAGGGATACGCAGTATTTT. The full variable domain, its missing parts supplied by reference TRBV7-8 and TRBJ2-3, is GAGVSQSPRYKVAKRGQDVALRCDPISGHVSLFWYQQALGQGPEFLTYFQNEAQLDKSGLPSDRFFAERPEGSVSTLKIQRTQQEDSAVYLCASSPGGAGMRDTQYFGPGTRLTVL.

The rearrangement links TRBV7-2 to TRBJ1-4; the D is unclear. Between the trimmed V and J ends, which lost 6 bases and 6 bases, there was a span of 17 bases. The CDR3 has 15 amino acids. Looked up from germline, CDR1 is SGHTA and CDR2 is FQGNSA. DNA for the CDR3: TGTGCCAGCAGTCGCCCGGGGAAAGGTTATGAAAAACTGTTTTTT. Its translation: CASSRPGKGYEKLFF.

The count of this clone is one. The DNA of the CDR3 is TGTGCCAGCAGCTTGGGACAGTTCAATCAGCCCCAGCATTTT. Protein: CASSLGQFNQPQHF. The chain links TRBV7-8 to TRBJ1-5, with 7 bases that match TRBD1. V dropped 3 bases and J dropped 3; count of bases not matched to a gene: 2. The CDR3 covers 14 residues. Looked up from germline, CDR1 is SGHVS and CDR2 is FQNEAQ.

Only one count was recorded for this clone. The V call is TRBV9, the J call TRBJ1-6, with D possibly TRBD1 on 5 matching bases. V shed 9 bases and J shed 8 bases, with 12 bases lying between them. Germline CDR1 is SGDLS and CDR2 is YYNGEE. This CDR3 has 12 amino acids. CDR3 nucleotides: TGTGCCACCCACGCGGGGGATTCACCCCTCCACTTT. The encoded protein is CATHAGDSPLHF.

This clone appeared a few times. This rearrangement joins TRBV4-2 to TRBJ2-4, with 8 bases identical to TRBD1. Germline V CDR1 and CDR2: LGHNA, YNFKEQ. The CDR3 is 18 residues long. V was clipped by 2 bases and J by 3 bases; unmatched bases: 12. For the CDR3, the DNA is TGTGCCAGCAGCCAACGCCAAGGACAGGGTATAGGCAAAAACATTCAGTACTTC. This sequence encodes CASSQRQGQGIGKNIQYF.

The chain is built from TRBV6-4 and TRBJ2-1; D is possibly TRBD2 (5 bases). Germline CDR1 MRHNA, CDR2 SNTAGT. V was trimmed by 0 bases and J by 10 bases, leaving 16 bases between them. The CDR3 runs to 15 residues. The CDR3 region is CASSDSNGNRGEQFF. The DNA of the CDR3 is TGTGCCAGCAGTGACTCGAATGGAAACCGAGGGGAGCAGTTCTTC.

This clone has only one observation. The V and J genes are TRBV4-2 and TRBJ2-2; 7 bases line up with TRBD2. In germline, CDR1 is LGHNA, CDR2 YNFKEQ. CDR3 length equals 15 residues. J was trimmed by 6 bases and V by 0 bases; bases with no gene match: 4. CDR3: CASSQDETSSGELFF. In DNA form, the CDR3 reads TGTGCCAGCAGCCAAGATGAGACTAGCTCCGGGGAGCTGTTTTTT.

The sample holds one count of this clone. V usage is TRBV5-6 and J usage is TRBJ2-2, with 7 bases aligning to TRBD2. This CDR3 spans 17 amino acids. The V segment lost 3 bases and the J segment 3 bases; nucleotides outside the gene matches: 11. The germline V gene has CDR1 SGHDT and CDR2 YYEEEE. CDR3 sequence (DNA): TGTGCCAGCAGCTCCGATGGGGGGGACCCCTACACCGGGGAGCTGTTTTTT. As protein: CASSSDGGDPYTGELFF.

The genes are TRBV28 and TRBJ2-7; perhaps TRBD2 as D (5 bases). The CDR3 loop spans 17 amino acids. The V gene lost 4 bases and the J gene lost 3 bases, with 22 bases spanning the gap. Germline V lookup: CDR1 MDHEN, CDR2 SYDVKM. CDR3 in DNA: TGTGCCAGCAGTTCCCGTGGGCGGGCAGGACGGGGCTACGAGCAGTACTTC. Translating gives CASSSRGRAGRGYEQYF.

The chain carries TRBV5-1 and TRBJ2-7; 7 bases align to TRBD1. V trimming: 2 bases; J trimming: 0 bases; junction bases outside the gene matches: 5. CDR1 is SGHRS and CDR2 is YFSETQ in the germline V gene. This CDR3 contains 15 residues. CDR3 nucleotide sequence: TGCGCCAGCAGCTTTGGACAGGCTAGCTCCTACGAGCAGTACTTC. Residues: CASSFGQASSYEQYF.

CDR3 sequence (DNA): TGTGCCAGCAGCTTAGGGGACATTTACGAGCAGTACTTC. This translates into CASSLGDIYEQYF. The chain combines TRBV7-6 with TRBJ2-7, with D tentatively TRBD1 (6 bases). V was trimmed by 1 base and J by 4 bases, leaving 8 bases between them. CDR3 length: 13 residues. Looked up from germline, CDR1 is SGHVS and CDR2 is FNYEAQ.

This sequence joins TRBV5-1 and TRBJ2-7; no firm D call. This CDR3 comprises 14 residues. CDR1 is SGHRS, CDR2 YFSETQ, per germline. V lost 1 base and J 2 bases, leaving 10 bases between the germline ends. This CDR3 is CASSLYFGAYEQYF. The CDR3, as DNA: TGCGCCAGCAGCTTGTATTTTGGAGCCTACGAGCAGTACTTC.

This clone was recorded once. The chain links TRBV29-1 to TRBJ1-3, with 8 bases that match TRBD1. J lost 2 bases, V lost 7 bases, and 4 bases had no gene match. CDR1 and CDR2 (germline): SQVTM, ANQGSEA. The CDR3 loop spans 13 amino acids. In DNA form, the CDR3 reads TGCAGCGCCAGGACAGGGCCTGGAAACACCATATATTTT. It translates to CSARTGPGNTIYF. The full variable domain, with the rest looked up from reference TRBV29-1 and TRBJ1-3, is SAVISQKPSRDICQRGTSLTIQCQVDSQVTMMFWYRQQPGQSLTLIATANQGSEATYESGFVIDKFPISRPNLTFSTLTVSNMSPEDSSIYLCSARTGPGNTIYFGEGSWLTVV.

This chain uses TRBV6-6 with TRBJ2-7; TRBD1 agrees at 8 bases. The germline gives CDR1 MNHNY, CDR2 SVGAGI (reference sequence). The CDR3 covers 13 residues. V shed 6 bases and J 2 bases; nucleotides not matched to a gene: 3. The CDR3 loop is CASRATGAYEQYF. CDR3 nucleotide sequence: TGTGCCAGCAGGGCGACAGGGGCCTACGAGCAGTACTTC.

The V gene is TRBV2, the J gene TRBJ2-5; weak D call: TRBD2 (6 bases). There are 16 residues in the CDR3. Trimming cost V 7 bases and J 2 bases, with 20 bases left between them. From germline, CDR1 is SNHLY and CDR2 FYNNEI. The CDR3 DNA follows: TGTGCCAGCATCTGGGGGAGGCTTAGAGGGCAAGAGACCCAGTACTTC. This translates into CASIWGRLRGQETQYF.

This clone was seen a single time. This chain joins TRBV29-1 and TRBJ1-3; D unresolved. CDR1 SQVTM and CDR2 ANQGSEA come from the germline V gene. The CDR3 is 14 amino acids. V gave up 3 bases and J gave up 1 base, with 10 bases separating them. DNA of the CDR3: TGCAGCGTTGATAAACTCGGTTCTGGAAACACCATATATTTT. This gives the protein CSVDKLGSGNTIYF.

The rearrangement uses TRBV27 and TRBJ2-2; 14 bases match TRBD2. Germline V gene lookup returns CDR1 MNHEY and CDR2 SMNVEV (reference sequence). This CDR3 spans 17 amino acids. V shed 6 bases and J 3 bases; nucleotides not matched to a gene: 6. CDR3 nucleotide sequence: TGTGCCAGCAGGGGGACTAGCGGGAGTGTAGACACCGGGGAGCTGTTTTTT. Its translation: CASRGTSGSVDTGELFF.

The V call is TRBV19, the J call TRBJ1-6; TRBD1 matches at 11 bases. Trimming at V came to 10 bases and at J to 5 bases, leaving 10 bases not matched to a gene. The CDR3 is 16 residues long. CDR1 and CDR2 from the germline V gene are LNHDA and SQIVND (reference sequence). CDR3 DNA: TGTGCCACCCGGACAGGGGGCGGTGGTAATAATTCACCCCTCCACTTT. It specifies CATRTGGGGNNSPLHF.

The chain has TRBV5-6 and TRBJ1-1; D is ambiguous. Trimming took 0 bases from V and 1 from J, leaving 7 bases between them. This CDR3 comprises 14 residues. Germline CDR1 and CDR2: SGHDT and YYEEEE. CDR3 coding DNA: TGTGCCAGCAGCTTGGCACTTAGGAACACTGAAGCTTTCTTT. It is translated as CASSLALRNTEAFF.

This chain uses TRBV2 with TRBJ2-1; TRBD1 matches 9 bases. V dropped 7 bases and J dropped 7; count of bases not matched to a gene: 11. This CDR3 comprises 15 residues. Looked up from germline, CDR1 is SNHLY and CDR2 is FYNNEI. DNA of the CDR3: TGTGCCAGCAAGGAGGTTGGGACAGGGTCTAATGAGCAGTTCTTC. This translates into CASKEVGTGSNEQFF.

Concerning this clone itself: The sample holds other DNA sequences that translate to the same CDR3. The chain combines TRBV2 with TRBJ2-7; D gene ambiguous. The CDR3 sequence is 14 residues long. From germline, CDR1 is SNHLY and CDR2 FYNNEI. V shed 6 bases and J shed 2 bases, with 14 bases lying between them. The CDR3: CASRKSGKAYEQYF. The CDR3 DNA sequence: TGTGCCAGCAGAAAGTCGGGTAAAGCCTACGAGCAGTACTTC. The full variable domain, with the rest looked up from reference TRBV2 and TRBJ2-7, is EPEVTQTPSHQVTQMGQEVILRCVPISNHLYFYWYRQILGQKVEFLVSFYNNEISEKSEIFDDQFSVERPDGSNFTLKIRSTKLEDSAMYFCASRKSGKAYEQYFGPGTRLTVT.

This clone was observed once. The J gene is TRBJ1-1, the V gene TRBV5-1; maybe TRBD1 (6 bases). With 5 bases removed from V and 1 base from J, the gap between germline ends came to 12 bases. Germline-derived CDR1 and CDR2 are SGHRS and YFSETQ. The CDR3 loop spans 14 amino acids. The CDR3 sequence: CASSRTDRNTEAFF. Here the CDR3 DNA reads TGCGCCAGCAGTAGGACAGACCGGAACACTGAAGCTTTCTTT.

The CDR3: CASRKRLDASYEQYF. The CDR3 nucleotides read TGTGCCAGCAGAAAACGACTGGATGCCTCCTACGAGCAGTACTTC. The chain employs TRBV2 and TRBJ2-7; D unclear. Germline-derived CDR1 and CDR2 are SNHLY and FYNNEI. CDR3 size: 15 residues. V gave up 6 bases and J gave up 0 bases, with 15 bases separating them.

V is TRBV19 and J is TRBJ1-5; D gene uncertain. CDR3 length equals 13 residues. Germline V gene lookup returns CDR1 LNHDA and CDR2 SQIVND (reference sequence). V dropped 8 bases and J dropped 0 bases, with 8 bases sitting between them. The CDR3: CASHQFSNQPQHF. The CDR3 DNA reads TGTGCCAGTCATCAGTTTAGCAATCAGCCCCAGCATTTT.